The TCR beta chain under discussion was sequenced for a study of blood T cell repertoires in COVID-19. Original handling: Amplification of reference gene primers was used by the study to estimate nucleated cell counts. Profiled with immunoSEQ multiplex PCR; TCRdb holds only in-frame clones, not every one. V, J and clone size reflect that table, while D and trimming were determined from the DNA. The repertoire consists of just under 40,000 clones, with 85% to 95% occurring once and the leading ten covering approximately 4.1%. The germline V gene encodes CDR1 SGHTS and CDR2 YDEGEE. The V end lost 4 bases, the J end lost 0 bases, and 17 bases lay between the germline ends. The CDR3 contains 16 residues.

The TCR originated in a human donor with active COVID-19. The donor label of this sample is uncertain. J is TRBJ2-7 and V is TRBV5-8; D might be TRBD1 (5 bases). The sequencing input was peripheral blood. CDR3 sequence reads: CASSTQGRAVSYEQYF. The CDR3 region has the DNA TGTGCCAGCAGCACCCAGGGCAGGGCCGTCTCCTACGAGCAGTACTTC.